A single sample is the source of the 29 T cell receptor beta chains below, sequenced in a study of T-cell memory formation after mild COVID-19. TCRdb redid the calling of the 5' RACE reads with MiXCR, one entry per CDR3 protein. The table has 65,000 to 95,000 distinct CDR3 sequences, 9.5% to 15% seen once. The sequenced sample consisted of PBMCs or a T cell subset sorted from them (not recorded which). These receptors originate from a man between 18 and 29 years old who had mild COVID-19 (a few samples of this study predate the infection). Cell type and time point are not known.

This clonotype was seen ten or more times. The chain carries TRBV11-2 and TRBJ2-1, with D possibly matching TRBD2 (6 bases). The CDR3 totals 16 residues. Trimming removed 0 bases from V and 4 bases from J, with 13 bases in between. From germline, CDR1 is SGHAT and CDR2 FQNNGV. The CDR3 DNA sequence: TGTGCCAGCAGCTTAGACGGCGGGGCATGGTACAATGAGCAGTTCTTC. It codes for CASSLDGGAWYNEQFF.

This rearrangement joins TRBV6-6 to TRBJ1-5; D not resolved. The CDR3 contains 14 residues. V lost 2 bases to trimming and J lost 3 bases, with 8 bases between them. Germline CDR1 and CDR2: MNHNY and SVGAGI (reference sequence). Here the CDR3 DNA reads TGTGCCAGCAGTTACGGGCGGCCCAATCAGCCCCAGCATTTT. Its protein product is CASSYGRPNQPQHF.

V gene TRBV4-2 combines with J gene TRBJ2-2; D call uncertain. Deletions cut 1 base from V and 2 bases from J, with 11 bases between. This CDR3 contains 16 residues. Germline CDR1 is LGHNA and CDR2 is YNFKEQ. CDR3 sequence: CASSQAWNFNTGELFF. The CDR3 DNA sequence: TGTGCCAGCAGCCAAGCTTGGAATTTTAACACCGGGGAGCTGTTTTTT.

There are a few counts of this clonotype. The chain couples TRBV4-1 to TRBJ2-3; TRBD2 matches 10 bases. CDR3 length: 16 residues. Germline trimming cut 4 bases from V and 3 bases from J; bases unmatched to any gene: 7. CDR1 and CDR2 from the germline V gene are MGHRA and YSYEKL. CDR3 residues: CASSPIIAGGTDTQYF. In nucleotides, the CDR3 is TGCGCCAGCAGCCCCATTATAGCGGGGGGTACAGATACGCAGTATTTT.

The CDR3 region is CASSQGSLFYEQYF. CDR3 DNA sequence: TGCGCCAGCAGCCAGGGCAGTCTCTTCTACGAGCAGTACTTC. The V gene is TRBV4-3, the J gene TRBJ2-7, with unresolved D. V gave up 3 bases and J gave up 3 bases, with 12 bases separating them. The CDR3 contains 14 residues. From germline, CDR1 is LGHNA and CDR2 YSLEER.

This clonotype was detected only a few times. The chain employs TRBV7-9 and TRBJ1-1; D gene ambiguous. Germline-derived CDR1 and CDR2 are SEHNR and FQNEAQ (reference sequence). V lost 1 base and J lost 1, with 7 bases in between. The CDR3 totals 14 residues. The CDR3 DNA reads as TGTGCCAGCAGCTTAGTGGTGACGAACACTGAAGCTTTCTTT. The encoded protein is CASSLVVTNTEAFF. Drawing the rest from reference TRBV7-9 and TRBJ1-1, the complete variable domain is DTGVSQNPRHKITKRGQNVTFRCDPISEHNRLYWYRQTLGQGPEFLTYFQNEAQLEKSRLLSDRFSAERPKGSFSTLEIQRTEQGDSAMYLCASSLVVTNTEAFFGQGTRLTVV.

A few counts support this clonotype. The chain combines TRBV30 with TRBJ1-6; D not resolved. The germline gives CDR1 GTSNPN, CDR2 SVGIG (reference sequence). The CDR3 covers 12 residues. V was pared by 0 bases and J by 10 bases, with 7 bases between. In nucleotides, the CDR3 is TGTGCCTGGAGTGTGTGGGGATCACCCCTCCACTTT. Protein sequence: CAWSVWGSPLHF.

The chain is built from TRBV20-1 and TRBJ1-4, with TRBD1 identical over 8 bases. The germline V gene encodes CDR1 DFQATT and CDR2 SNEGSKA (reference sequence). This CDR3 is built from 15 residues. V dropped 0 bases and J dropped 8; count of bases not matched to a gene: 8. In DNA form, the CDR3 reads TGCAGTGCTAGAGATCGAGACAGGGGCTCCGAAAAACTGTTTTTT. The encoded protein is CSARDRDRGSEKLFF.

This clonotype was observed at least ten times. The V and J genes are TRBV7-2 and TRBJ2-2; tentative D call: TRBD1 (5 bases). The CDR3 contains 14 residues. Germline loops: CDR1 SGHTA, CDR2 FQGNSA. Trimming left V 6 bases short and J 7 bases short, with 15 bases between. Here the CDR3 reads CASRNRTNDGELFF. CDR3 DNA sequence: TGTGCCAGCAGAAACAGGACCAACGACGGGGAGCTGTTTTTT.

Only a few counts were recorded for this clonotype. The chain is built from TRBV27 and TRBJ2-7, with D possibly being TRBD2 (5 bases). The CDR3 length is 15 residues. Per the germline V gene, CDR1 is MNHEY and CDR2 is SMNVEV (reference sequence). V dropped 1 base and J dropped 5 bases, with 15 bases sitting between them. CDR3 in DNA: TGTGCCAGCAGTTTATACGCCCTAGCTGGGAACGAGCAGTACTTC. Protein product: CASSLYALAGNEQYF.

The CDR3 bases are TGTGCCAGCAGCCCAGCGGGGGGCCCCGACGAGCAGTACTTC. Translated: CASSPAGGPDEQYF. The chain carries TRBV7-3 and TRBJ2-7, with 9 positions matching TRBD2. The V gene's germline CDR1 is SGHTA and CDR2 FQGTGA. The CDR3 spans 14 residues. V shed 5 bases, J shed 5 bases, and the junction held 7 bases outside the gene matches.

This clonotype was found a few times. The chain joins TRBV7-9 to TRBJ1-2; D remains unclear. CDR1 is SEHNR and CDR2 is FQNEAQ in the germline V gene (reference sequence). Trimming took 3 bases from V and 3 from J, leaving 14 bases between them. The CDR3 consists of 15 residues. The CDR3 region has the DNA TGTGCCAGCAGCTTCACCACATCGACTGACTATGGCTACACCTTC. It specifies CASSFTTSTDYGYTF.

This clonotype showed up just a few times. The rearrangement uses TRBV25-1 and TRBJ2-1; D possibly corresponds to TRBD2 (6 bases). Trimming took 10 bases from V and 9 from J, leaving 13 bases between them. From germline, CDR1 is MGHDK and CDR2 SYGVNS. The CDR3 runs 11 residues. The chain's CDR3 is CATVRGLEQFF. The CDR3 DNA reads TGTGCCACTGTGCGGGGACTTGAGCAGTTCTTC.

This rearrangement joins TRBV5-1 to TRBJ1-1, with TRBD1 matching 7 bases. The germline gives CDR1 SGHRS, CDR2 YFSETQ. V lost 0 bases, J lost 3 bases, and 14 bases stayed unmatched. The CDR3 extends over 18 amino acids. CDR3 amino acids: CASSLAGTVNLGDTEAFF. For the CDR3, the DNA is TGCGCCAGCAGCTTGGCGGGGACAGTAAACCTTGGGGACACTGAAGCTTTCTTT.

This clonotype was detected a few times. The CDR3 region has the DNA TGTGCCACCAGCATTTTATACAATGAGCAGTTCTTC. As protein: CATSILYNEQFF. This chain connects TRBV15 to TRBJ2-1; D gene unclear. Per germline, CDR1 LNHNV and CDR2 YYDKDF (reference sequence). This CDR3 has 12 amino acids. Trimming left V 4 bases short and J 4 bases short, with 5 bases between. Supplemented by reference TRBV15 and TRBJ2-1, the full variable domain reads DAMVIQNPRYQVTQFGKPVTLSCSQTLNHNVMYWYQQKSSQAPKLLFHYYDKDFNNEADTPDNFQSRRPNTSFCFLDIRSPGLGDTAMYLCATSILYNEQFFGPGTRLTVL.

The chain combines TRBV7-9 with TRBJ2-5; D gene ambiguous. Trimming cost V 5 bases and J 5 bases, with 12 bases left between them. CDR3 length equals 13 residues. Germline V CDR1 and CDR2: SEHNR, FQNEAQ (reference sequence). The CDR3 loop is CASSRRAPETQYF. DNA for the CDR3: TGTGCCAGCAGCCGACGCGCCCCGGAGACCCAGTACTTC.

This clonotype was observed a handful of times. The chain uses TRBV12-3 or TRBV12-4 and TRBJ1-1; D uncertain. The length of the CDR3 is 11 residues. V lost 3 bases and J lost 8, with 7 bases in between. The CDR3: CASSFGNEAFF. The CDR3 nucleotides are TGTGCCAGCAGTTTTGGCAACGAAGCTTTCTTT.

V usage is TRBV6-2 or TRBV6-3 and J usage is TRBJ2-3; 8 bases line up with TRBD2. CDR3 length equals 16 residues. In germline, CDR1 is MNHEY, CDR2 SVGEGT. Trimming removed 2 bases from V and 7 bases from J; junction bases left unmatched: 11. Here the CDR3 DNA reads TGTGCCAGCAGTTACCCCGAGGAGCGGGGGTCCTATACGCAGTATTTT. Its protein is CASSYPEERGSYTQYF.

DNA of the CDR3: TGTGCCAGCAGCCAAGGTGGTCTGGAGCAGTTCTTC. It codes for CASSQGGLEQFF. This sequence joins TRBV3-1 and TRBJ2-1; D is undetermined. V lost 1 base to trimming and J lost 10 bases, with 8 bases between them. CDR1 and CDR2 (germline): LGHDT, YNNKEL (reference sequence). The CDR3 length is 12 residues.

J is TRBJ2-2 and V is TRBV12-3 or TRBV12-4; TRBD2 agrees at 11 bases. Unmatched junction bases numbered 7, after V lost 6 bases and J lost 1 base. CDR3 length equals 17 residues. The CDR3, as DNA: TGTGCCAGCAGAAATCTAGCGGGGGGCGAGAACACCGGGGAGCTGTTTTTT. Translation: CASRNLAGGENTGELFF.

This clonotype was seen a handful of times. This chain uses TRBV20-1 with TRBJ2-7, with D possibly TRBD2 on 5 matching bases. CDR3 length equals 14 residues. The ends were cut back, 5 bases at V and 2 bases at J, with 16 bases in the middle. Germline-derived CDR1 and CDR2 are DFQATT and SNEGSKA (reference sequence). CDR3 loop: CSAGGARTPYEQYF. The CDR3 DNA reads TGCAGTGCTGGAGGAGCGCGAACCCCCTACGAGCAGTACTTC.

This clonotype was seen a few times. The V gene is TRBV12-5, the J gene TRBJ2-2, with D possibly being TRBD2 (6 bases). V dropped 5 bases and J dropped 4 bases, with 11 bases sitting between them. The CDR3 is 14 residues long. Germline assignment: CDR1 LGHNT and CDR2 FRNRAP. CDR3 protein: CASGPRGITGELFF. The CDR3 DNA follows: TGTGCTAGTGGTCCTCGGGGGATCACCGGGGAGCTGTTTTTT.

The CDR3 region is CATGGGGYTF. In DNA, the CDR3 is TGTGCCACCGGGGGGGGTGGCTACACCTTC. This sequence joins TRBV10-3 and TRBJ1-2, with D maybe TRBD1 (5 bases). This CDR3 is built from 10 residues. The V end was cut by 10 bases, the J end by 7 bases, with 10 bases between. Per the germline V gene, CDR1 is ENHRY and CDR2 is SYGVKD.

The rearrangement links TRBV3-1 to TRBJ1-6; D uncertain. In germline, CDR1 is LGHDT, CDR2 YNNKEL (reference sequence). This CDR3 is 11 amino acids long. V was trimmed by 4 bases and J by 7 bases, leaving 2 bases between them. CDR3 sequence: CASSLNSPLHF. Written as DNA, the CDR3 is TGTGCCAGCAGCCTCAATTCACCCCTCCACTTT.

This clonotype was seen more than once but under ten times. The chain combines TRBV7-2 with TRBJ2-1; D assignment may be TRBD1 or TRBD2 (5 bases each). Germline lookup yields CDR1 SGHTA and CDR2 FQGNSA. The CDR3 has 15 amino acids. V dropped 3 bases and J dropped 0 bases, with 9 bases sitting between them. CDR3 in amino acids: CASSFAGSSYNEQFF. Here the CDR3 DNA reads TGTGCCAGCAGCTTTGCAGGGAGCTCCTACAATGAGCAGTTCTTC.

The V gene is TRBV7-2, the J gene TRBJ1-6, with a possible D match to TRBD1 (5 bases). Germline CDR1 reads SGHTA; CDR2 reads FQGNSA. The CDR3 runs 17 residues. V lost 5 bases, J lost 9 bases, and 23 bases lay in between. The CDR3, as DNA: TGTGCCAGCAGCCATGGGTCGAGGGACCGGGCCGGTTCACCCCTCCACTTT. This translates into CASSHGSRDRAGSPLHF.

This clonotype was picked up a small number of times. The chain uses TRBV29-1 and TRBJ2-2, with D unclear. Germline V CDR1 and CDR2: SQVTM, ANQGSEA. CDR3 size: 16 residues. V dropped 0 bases and J dropped 2 bases, with 13 bases sitting between them. The CDR3 DNA reads TGCAGCGTTGAAGACGGGCAGACCCTTAACACCGGGGAGCTGTTTTTT. Amino acid sequence: CSVEDGQTLNTGELFF.

This chain uses TRBV7-9 with TRBJ1-4; D remains ambiguous. Germline CDR1 and CDR2: SEHNR and FQNEAQ (reference sequence). CDR3 length: 12 residues. Trimming stripped 4 bases from V and 7 bases from J, with 7 bases between. In nucleotides, the CDR3 is TGTGCCAGCAGCTGGGGAGGTGAAAAACTGTTTTTT. Translating gives CASSWGGEKLFF.

This clonotype was observed a few times. The chain carries TRBV7-9 and TRBJ2-3; 9 nucleotides match TRBD1. Germline V CDR1 and CDR2: SEHNR, FQNEAQ (reference sequence). CDR3 length: 14 amino acids. The ends lost 5 bases at V and 14 bases at J; junction bases unmatched: 14. This CDR3 reads CASSANDRGDLPYF. The CDR3 nucleotides read TGTGCCAGCAGCGCCAATGACAGGGGGGACCTTCCGTATTTT.